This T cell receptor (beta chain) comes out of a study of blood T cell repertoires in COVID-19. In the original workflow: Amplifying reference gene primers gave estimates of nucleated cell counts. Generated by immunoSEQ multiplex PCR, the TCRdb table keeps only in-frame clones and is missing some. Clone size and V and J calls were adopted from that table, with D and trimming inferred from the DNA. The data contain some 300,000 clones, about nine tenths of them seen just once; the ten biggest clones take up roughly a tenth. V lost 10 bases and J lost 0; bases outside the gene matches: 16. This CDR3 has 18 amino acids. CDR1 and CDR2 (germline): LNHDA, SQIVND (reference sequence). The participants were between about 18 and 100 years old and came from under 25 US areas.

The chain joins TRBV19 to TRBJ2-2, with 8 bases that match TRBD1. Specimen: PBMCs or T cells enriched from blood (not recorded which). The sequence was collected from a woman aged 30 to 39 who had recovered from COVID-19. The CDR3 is CAMTLATGVVPNTGELFF. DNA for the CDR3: TGTGCCATGACCCTCGCGACAGGGGTTGTCCCGAACACCGGGGAGCTGTTTTTT.